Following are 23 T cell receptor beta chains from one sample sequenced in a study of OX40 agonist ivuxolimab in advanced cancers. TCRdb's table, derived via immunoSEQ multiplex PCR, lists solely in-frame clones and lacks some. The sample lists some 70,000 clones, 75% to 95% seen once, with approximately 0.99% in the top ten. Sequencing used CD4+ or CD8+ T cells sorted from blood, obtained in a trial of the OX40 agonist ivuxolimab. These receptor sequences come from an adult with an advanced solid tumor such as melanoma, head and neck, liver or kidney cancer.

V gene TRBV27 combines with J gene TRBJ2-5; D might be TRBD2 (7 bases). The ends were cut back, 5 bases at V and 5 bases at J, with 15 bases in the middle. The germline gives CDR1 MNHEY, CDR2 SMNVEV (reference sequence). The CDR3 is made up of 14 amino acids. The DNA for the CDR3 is TGTGCCAGCAGTCCCCCGGGGGGCCGGGAGACCCAGTACTTC. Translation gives CASSPPGGRETQYF.

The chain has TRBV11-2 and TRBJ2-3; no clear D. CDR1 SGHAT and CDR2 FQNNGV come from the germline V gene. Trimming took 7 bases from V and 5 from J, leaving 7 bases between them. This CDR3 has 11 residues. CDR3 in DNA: TGTGCCAGCACCATGCTAGATACGCAGTATTTT. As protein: CASTMLDTQYF. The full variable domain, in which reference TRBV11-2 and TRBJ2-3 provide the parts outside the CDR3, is EAGVAQSPRYKIIEKRQSVAFWCNPISGHATLYWYQQILGQGPKLLIQFQNNGVVDDSQLPKDRFSAERLKGVDSTLKIQPAKLEDSAVYLCASTMLDTQYFGPGTRLTVL.

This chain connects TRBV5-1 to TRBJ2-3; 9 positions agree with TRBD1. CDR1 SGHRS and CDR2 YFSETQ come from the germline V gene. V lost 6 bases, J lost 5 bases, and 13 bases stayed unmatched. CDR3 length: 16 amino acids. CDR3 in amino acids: CASTRETGGRVDTQYF. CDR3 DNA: TGCGCCAGCACCCGCGAAACAGGGGGCAGGGTAGATACGCAGTATTTT.

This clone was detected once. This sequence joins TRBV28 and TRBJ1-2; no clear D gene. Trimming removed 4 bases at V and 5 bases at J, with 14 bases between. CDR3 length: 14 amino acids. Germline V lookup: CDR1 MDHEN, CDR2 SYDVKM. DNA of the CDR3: TGTGCCAGCAGTTCCGTTGGTCCATTTTATGGCTACACCTTC. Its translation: CASSSVGPFYGYTF.

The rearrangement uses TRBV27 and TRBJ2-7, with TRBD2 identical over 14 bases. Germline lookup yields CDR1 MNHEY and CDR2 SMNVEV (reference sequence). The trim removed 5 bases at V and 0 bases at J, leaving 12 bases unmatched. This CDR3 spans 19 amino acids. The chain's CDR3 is CASSSRLAGGQGSSYEQYF. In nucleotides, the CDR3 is TGTGCCAGCAGTAGCAGACTAGCGGGAGGGCAGGGGAGCTCCTACGAGCAGTACTTC.

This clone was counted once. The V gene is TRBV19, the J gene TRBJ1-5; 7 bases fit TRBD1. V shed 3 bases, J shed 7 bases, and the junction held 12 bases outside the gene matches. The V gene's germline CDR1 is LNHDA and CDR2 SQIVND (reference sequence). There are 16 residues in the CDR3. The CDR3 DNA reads TGTGCCAGTAGTATTTTTCGGGGAGGGGGCGGCCAGCCCCAGCATTTT. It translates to CASSIFRGGGGQPQHF.

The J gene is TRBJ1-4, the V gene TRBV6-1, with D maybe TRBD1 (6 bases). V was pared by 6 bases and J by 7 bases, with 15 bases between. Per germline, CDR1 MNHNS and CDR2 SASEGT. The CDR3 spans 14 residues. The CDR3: CASRGFGQIEKLFF. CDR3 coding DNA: TGTGCCAGCAGGGGCTTCGGACAGATTGAAAAACTGTTTTTT.

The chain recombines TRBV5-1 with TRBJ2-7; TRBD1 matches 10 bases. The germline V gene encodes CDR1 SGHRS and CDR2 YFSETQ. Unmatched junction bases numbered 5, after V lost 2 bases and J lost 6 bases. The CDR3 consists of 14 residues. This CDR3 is CASSFGTGEFEQYF. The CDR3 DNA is TGCGCCAGCAGCTTCGGGACAGGGGAGTTCGAGCAGTACTTC.

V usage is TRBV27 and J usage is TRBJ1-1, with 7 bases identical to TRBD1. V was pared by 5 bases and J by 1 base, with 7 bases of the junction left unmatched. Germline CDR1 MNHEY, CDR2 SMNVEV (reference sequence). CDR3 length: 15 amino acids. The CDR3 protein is CASSTGTAPNTEAFF. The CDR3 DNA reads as TGTGCCAGCAGTACCGGGACAGCCCCGAACACTGAAGCTTTCTTT.

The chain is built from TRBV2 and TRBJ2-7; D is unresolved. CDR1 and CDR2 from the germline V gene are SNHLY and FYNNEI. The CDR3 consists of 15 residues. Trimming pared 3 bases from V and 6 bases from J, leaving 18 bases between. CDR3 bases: TGTGCCAGCAGTGATATACAGAGCCCCTCCCTCGAGCAGTACTTC. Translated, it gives CASSDIQSPSLEQYF.

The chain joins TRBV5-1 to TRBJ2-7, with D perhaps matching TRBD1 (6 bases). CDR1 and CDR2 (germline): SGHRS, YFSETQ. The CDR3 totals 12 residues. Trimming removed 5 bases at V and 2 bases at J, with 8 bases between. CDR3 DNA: TGCGCCAGCAGGGGGACAACCTACGAGCAGTACTTC. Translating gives CASRGTTYEQYF.

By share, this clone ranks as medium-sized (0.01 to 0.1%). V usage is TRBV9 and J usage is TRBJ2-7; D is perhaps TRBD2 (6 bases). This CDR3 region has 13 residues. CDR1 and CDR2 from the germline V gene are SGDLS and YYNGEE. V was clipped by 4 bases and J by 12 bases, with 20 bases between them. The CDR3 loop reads CASSLHPRDSPYF. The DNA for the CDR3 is TGTGCCAGCAGCTTACACCCCCGGGACTCCCCGTACTTC.

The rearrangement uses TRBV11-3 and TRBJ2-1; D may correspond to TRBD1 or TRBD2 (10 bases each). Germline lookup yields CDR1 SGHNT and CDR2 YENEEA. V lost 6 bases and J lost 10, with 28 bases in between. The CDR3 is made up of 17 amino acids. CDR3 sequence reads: CASRRGQGSGRAQEQFF. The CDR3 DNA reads TGTGCCAGCAGACGGGGACAGGGGAGCGGGAGGGCCCAGGAGCAGTTCTTC.

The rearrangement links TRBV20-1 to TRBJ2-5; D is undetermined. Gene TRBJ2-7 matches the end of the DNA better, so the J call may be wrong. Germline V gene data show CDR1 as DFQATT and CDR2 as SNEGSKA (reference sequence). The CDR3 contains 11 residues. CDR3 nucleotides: TGCAGTGCTTTAGGTGTCCCCGAGCAGTACTTC. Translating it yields CSALGVPEQYF.

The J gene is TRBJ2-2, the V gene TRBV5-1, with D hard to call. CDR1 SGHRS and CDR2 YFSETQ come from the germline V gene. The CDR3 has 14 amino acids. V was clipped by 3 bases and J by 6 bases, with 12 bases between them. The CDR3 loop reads CASSSQIASGELFF. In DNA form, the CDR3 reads TGCGCCAGCAGCTCGCAGATTGCGTCCGGGGAGCTGTTTTTT.

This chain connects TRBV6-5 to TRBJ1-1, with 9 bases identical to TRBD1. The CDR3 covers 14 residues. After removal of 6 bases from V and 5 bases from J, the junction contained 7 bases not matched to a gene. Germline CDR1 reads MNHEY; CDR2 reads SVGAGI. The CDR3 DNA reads TGTGCCAGCAGCCGGACAGGGGTGGTGACTGAAGCTTTCTTT. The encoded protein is CASSRTGVVTEAFF.

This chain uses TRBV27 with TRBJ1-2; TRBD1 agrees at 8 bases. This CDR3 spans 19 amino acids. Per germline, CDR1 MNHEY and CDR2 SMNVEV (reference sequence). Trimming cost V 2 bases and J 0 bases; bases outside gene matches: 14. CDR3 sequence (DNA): TGTGCCAGCAGTTTAAGAGAACCGGGACAGGCGCTAACTAACTATGGCTACACCTTC. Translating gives CASSLREPGQALTNYGYTF.

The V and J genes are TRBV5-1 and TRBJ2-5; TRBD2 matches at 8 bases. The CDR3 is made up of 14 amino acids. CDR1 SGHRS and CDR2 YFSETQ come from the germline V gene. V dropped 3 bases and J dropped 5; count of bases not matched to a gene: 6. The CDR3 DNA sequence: TGCGCCAGCAGCTCGGGACTAGAGGCGGAGACCCAGTACTTC. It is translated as CASSSGLEAETQYF. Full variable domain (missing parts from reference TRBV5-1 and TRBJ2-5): KAGVTQTPRYLIKTRGQQVTLSCSPISGHRSVSWYQQTPGQGLQFLFEYFSETQRNKGNFPGRFSGRQFSNSRSEMNVSTLELGDSALYLCASSSGLEAETQYFGPGTRLLVL.

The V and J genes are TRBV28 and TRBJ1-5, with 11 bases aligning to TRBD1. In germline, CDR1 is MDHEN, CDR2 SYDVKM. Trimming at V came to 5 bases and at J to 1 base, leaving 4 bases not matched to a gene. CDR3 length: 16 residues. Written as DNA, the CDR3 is TGTGCCAGCAGTCCTGGGACAGGGGGGAGCAATCAGCCCCAGCATTTT. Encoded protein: CASSPGTGGSNQPQHF.

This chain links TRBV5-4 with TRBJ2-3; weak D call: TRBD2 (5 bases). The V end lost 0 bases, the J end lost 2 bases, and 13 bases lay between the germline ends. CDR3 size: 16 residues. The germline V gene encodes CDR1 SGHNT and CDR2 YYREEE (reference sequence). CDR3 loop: CASSLVPGEITDTQYF. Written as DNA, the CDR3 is TGTGCCAGCAGCTTGGTACCTGGGGAGATCACAGATACGCAGTATTTT.

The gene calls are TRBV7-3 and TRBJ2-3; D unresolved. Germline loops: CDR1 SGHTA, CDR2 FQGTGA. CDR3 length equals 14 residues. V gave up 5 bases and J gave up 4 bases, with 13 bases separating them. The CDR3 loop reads CASSLTRQADTQYF. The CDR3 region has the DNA TGTGCCAGCAGCCTCACCCGGCAGGCAGATACGCAGTATTTT. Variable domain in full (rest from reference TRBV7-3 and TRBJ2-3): GAGVSQTPSNKVTEKGKYVELRCDPISGHTALYWYRQSLGQGPEFLIYFQGTGAADDSGLPNDRFFAVRPEGSVSTLKIQRTERGDSAVYLCASSLTRQADTQYFGPGTRLTVL.

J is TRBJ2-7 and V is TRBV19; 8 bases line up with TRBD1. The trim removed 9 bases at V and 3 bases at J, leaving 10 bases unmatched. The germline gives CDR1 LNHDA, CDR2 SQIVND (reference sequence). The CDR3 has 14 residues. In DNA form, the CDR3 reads TGTGCCAGGAGAGTCCTAGACAGGGGCTACGAGCAGTACTTC. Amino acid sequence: CARRVLDRGYEQYF.

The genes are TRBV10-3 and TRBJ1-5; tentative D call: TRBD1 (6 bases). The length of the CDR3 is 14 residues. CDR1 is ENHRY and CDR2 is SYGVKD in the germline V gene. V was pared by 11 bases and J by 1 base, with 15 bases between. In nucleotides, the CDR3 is TGTGCCTCAAGGGACACTCGAAGCAATCAGCCCCAGCATTTT. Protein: CASRDTRSNQPQHF.